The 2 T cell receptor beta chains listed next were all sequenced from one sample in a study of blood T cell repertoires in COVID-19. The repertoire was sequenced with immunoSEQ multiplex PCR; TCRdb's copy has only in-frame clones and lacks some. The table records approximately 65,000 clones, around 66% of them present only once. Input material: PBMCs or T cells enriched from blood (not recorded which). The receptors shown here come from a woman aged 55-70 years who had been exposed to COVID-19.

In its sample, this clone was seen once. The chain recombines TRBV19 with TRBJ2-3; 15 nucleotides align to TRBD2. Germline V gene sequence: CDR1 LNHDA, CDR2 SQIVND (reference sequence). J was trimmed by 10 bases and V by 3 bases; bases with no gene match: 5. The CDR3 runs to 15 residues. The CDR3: CASSIGLAGGFSQYF. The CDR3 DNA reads TGTGCCAGTAGTATCGGACTAGCGGGAGGGTTCTCGCAGTATTTT. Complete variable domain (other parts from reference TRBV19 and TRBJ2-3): DGGITQSPKYLFRKEGQNVTLSCEQNLNHDAMYWYRQDPGQGLRLIYYSQIVNDFQKGDIAEGYSVSREKKESFPLTVTSAQKNPTAFYLCASSIGLAGGFSQYFGPGTRLTVL.

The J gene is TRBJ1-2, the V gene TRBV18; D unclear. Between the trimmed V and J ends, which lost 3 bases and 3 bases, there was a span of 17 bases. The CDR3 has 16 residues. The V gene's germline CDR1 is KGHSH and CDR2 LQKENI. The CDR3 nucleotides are TGTGCCAGCTCACCGGCGGGCGGGAGTACCGACTATGGCTACACCTTC. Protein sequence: CASSPAGGSTDYGYTF.